The TCR beta chain described here comes from a study of T cells in Graves' hyperthyroidism and ophthalmopathy. Study-wide points: Patients with ophthalmopathy were separated from those with stable hyperthyroidism by a 13 V-J model.

A word on this clonotype: As yet, its antigen is unknown. The junction shows a germline mismatch at one end, possibly a read error.

CDR1 and CDR2 (germline): SQVTM, ANQGSEA. The CDR3 covers 14 residues. Amplified regions were TCR beta CDR3 sequences from RNA transcripts. HTBI primers were employed in a first-round RT-PCR of the TCR CDR3. Each CDR3 protein is one row after TCRdb ran MiXCR on the multiplex PCR reads. The table records more than 500,000 distinct CDR3 sequences, 46% of them present only once. The clonotype comes from an adult woman with Graves' disease, either hyperthyroidism or ophthalmopathy (not recorded which). Sequenced input: peripheral blood or thyroid tissue (not recorded which). The chain joins TRBV29-1 to TRBJ2-7; 9 nucleotides align to TRBD1. The CDR3 region is CGVAPGQGTYEQYF. CDR3 in DNA: TGCGGCGTGGCACCGGGACAGGGAACCTACGAGCAGTACTTC.